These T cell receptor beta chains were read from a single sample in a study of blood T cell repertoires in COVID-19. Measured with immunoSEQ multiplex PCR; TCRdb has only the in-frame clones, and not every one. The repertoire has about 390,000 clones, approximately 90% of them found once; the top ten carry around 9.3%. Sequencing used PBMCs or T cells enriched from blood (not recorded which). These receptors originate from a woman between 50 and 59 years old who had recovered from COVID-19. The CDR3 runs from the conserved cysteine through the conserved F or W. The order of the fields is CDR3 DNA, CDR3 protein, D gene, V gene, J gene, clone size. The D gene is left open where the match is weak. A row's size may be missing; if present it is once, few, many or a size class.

TGTGCCAGCAGCCTCCGGACAGGGGCCGGCTACACCTTC	CASSLRTGAGYTF	TRBD1	TRBV3-1/TRBV3-2	TRBJ1-2	NA
TGCGCCAGCAGCCAAGAACAGGGCTCTGGGGCCAACGTCCTGACTTTC	CASSQEQGSGANVLTF	NA	TRBV4-3	TRBJ2-6	NA
TGTGCTAGTGGTCAATTAGGGGGGGCCCGGGGCTACACCTTC	CASGQLGGARGYTF	NA	TRBV12-5	TRBJ1-2	few
TGTGCCAGCAGCTTGGCCCTACAGGGCGGCACAGATACGCAGTATTTT	CASSLALQGGTDTQYF	NA	TRBV5-6	TRBJ2-3	NA
TGTGCCAGCAGCTTAGCGGGGGGCTCTGGAAACACCATATATTTT	CASSLAGGSGNTIYF	NA	TRBV7-8	TRBJ1-3	NA
TGCGCCAGCAGCTTGGCTGGCCCTAACACCGGGGAGCTGTTTTTT	CASSLAGPNTGELFF	NA	TRBV5-1	TRBJ2-2	NA
TGTGCCACCAGCAGAGATTCTACGGGTGAAAAACTGTTTTTT	CATSRDSTGEKLFF	NA	TRBV15	TRBJ1-4	NA
TGTGCCAGCAGCCAAGCAGGTCCCCCTGGAAACACCATATATTTT	CASSQAGPPGNTIYF	NA	TRBV14	TRBJ1-3	NA
TGTGCCTGGAGTCCGGGCCCGGGACAGCCCCAGCATTTT	CAWSPGPGQPQHF	NA	TRBV30	TRBJ1-5	few
TGTGCCAGTAGTATAGATCCCCTGGACAGGGGGAACACTGAAGCTTTCTTT	CASSIDPLDRGNTEAFF	TRBD1	TRBV19	TRBJ1-1	NA
TGTGCCAGTAGCCACTACAGGAGGGAAAATGAAAAACTGTTTTTT	CASSHYRRENEKLFF	NA	TRBV19	TRBJ1-4	NA
TGTGCCAGCAGGAGGGAGGGGATTATGAACACTGAAGCTTTCTTT	CASRREGIMNTEAFF	NA	TRBV2	TRBJ1-1	NA
TGTGCCAGCAGTCCACGCGGTTTTCCGGGGGGGATGTACGAGCAGTACTTC	CASSPRGFPGGMYEQYF	TRBD2	TRBV2	TRBJ2-7	NA
TGCGCCAGCAGCTTGAATGGGGGCGGGACCGGGGAGCTGTTTTTT	CASSLNGGGTGELFF	NA	TRBV5-1	TRBJ2-2	NA
TGCGCCAGCAGCTTGGGTAATCAGGGGGCGGTTGAAAAACTGTTTTTT	CASSLGNQGAVEKLFF	TRBD1	TRBV5-1	TRBJ1-4	NA
TGTGCCAGCAGTTTTCCGGGACAGGGGGCATGGACTGAAGCTTTCTTT	CASSFPGQGAWTEAFF	TRBD1	TRBV6-2/TRBV6-3	TRBJ1-1	NA
TGTGCCACCAGCAGAGGCGATTGGTTCGGAGAGACCCAGTACTTC	CATSRGDWFGETQYF	NA	TRBV15	TRBJ2-5	NA
TGTGCCAGCAGTCGACAGGGGTCGGCTGAAGCTTTCTTT	CASSRQGSAEAFF	TRBD1	TRBV2	TRBJ1-1	few
TGTGCCAGCAGAAACTCTCAGCGGAACTATGGCTACACCTTC	CASRNSQRNYGYTF	NA	TRBV6-5	TRBJ1-2	NA
TGTGCTAGTGGACACAGGGAGAACACTGAAGCTTTCTTT	CASGHRENTEAFF	NA	TRBV12-5	TRBJ1-1	NA
TGTGCCAGCAGCTTAGGGTCTAGCACCGGGGAGCTGTTTTTT	CASSLGSSTGELFF	NA	TRBV7-9	TRBJ2-2	NA
TGTGCCTGGAGTGTAGGCAGGGGTTATTATGGCTACACCTTC	CAWSVGRGYYGYTF	NA	TRBV30	TRBJ1-2	NA
TGTGCCAGTAGTATTCAGGGGGCGCGGGGGCAGCCCCAGCATTTT	CASSIQGARGQPQHF	TRBD1	TRBV19	TRBJ1-5	few
TGTGCCAGCAGCCAAGAAGGCGGGGCGAGGGGCAATGAGCAGTTCTTC	CASSQEGGARGNEQFF	NA	TRBV3-1/TRBV3-2	TRBJ2-1	NA
TGTGCCAGCAGCTTAGTCCCCAGGCAAGCCTACAATGAGCAGTTCTTC	CASSLVPRQAYNEQFF	NA	TRBV11-2	TRBJ2-1	NA
TGTGCCAGCAGTCGCAGTCTGAATGAGCAGTTCTTC	CASSRSLNEQFF	NA	TRBV6-1	TRBJ2-1	NA
TGTGCCAGCAGTGATTGGACTAGCGGGGGTGACCAAGAGCAGTTCTTC	CASSDWTSGGDQEQFF	TRBD2	TRBV6-1	TRBJ2-1	NA
TGTGCCAGCAGTTCTTATCAGCCCCAGCATTTT	CASSSYQPQHF	NA	TRBV28	TRBJ1-5	once
TGTGCCAGCAGCTACGGGACAGGGGACTCCGGGGAGCTGTTTTTT	CASSYGTGDSGELFF	TRBD1	TRBV11-2	TRBJ2-2	NA
TGTGCCAGCAGCTTAGCAGGATCGCCTCGGGATGAAGCTTTCTTT	CASSLAGSPRDEAFF	NA	TRBV7-2	TRBJ1-1	NA
TGTGCCAGTAGTATAGGGGCCCCAATGAACACCGGGGAGCTGTTTTTT	CASSIGAPMNTGELFF	NA	TRBV19	TRBJ2-2	few
TGTGCCATCAGTGAGTCGTGGAGGGGGGGCGGCAATGAGCAGTTCTTC	CAISESWRGGGNEQFF	NA	TRBV10-3	TRBJ2-1	NA
TGTGCCAGCAACAAAGGACAGGGGACCACCGGGGAGCTGTTTTTT	CASNKGQGTTGELFF	TRBD1	TRBV7-2	TRBJ2-2	NA
TGCGCCAGCAGCTTGGAAAGCGGTCGAAATATCGACACCGGGGAGCTGTTTTTT	CASSLESGRNIDTGELFF	NA	TRBV5-1	TRBJ2-2	NA
TGCGGGCAGGGTAGCTATGGCTACACCTTC	CGQGSYGYTF	NA	TRBV29-1	TRBJ1-2	NA
TGTGCCAGCCGCGGGGTCTCCTACAATGAGCAGTTCTTC	CASRGVSYNEQFF	NA	TRBV2	TRBJ2-1	NA
TGTGCCAGCAGTTCTCGGGACAGGGTGACTGAAGCTTTCTTT	CASSSRDRVTEAFF	TRBD1	TRBV6-2/TRBV6-3	TRBJ1-1	NA
TGTGCCAGTAGTATCGGGGGACTAGCCCCAGATACGCAGTATTTT	CASSIGGLAPDTQYF	TRBD2	TRBV19	TRBJ2-3	NA
TGTGCCAGCCTACGGCAGGGGGGAAGCTCTGGAAACACCATATATTTT	CASLRQGGSSGNTIYF	TRBD1	TRBV7-9	TRBJ1-3	once
TGTGCCAGCGCGTACAGGGTTCAAGAGACCCAGTACTTC	CASAYRVQETQYF	NA	TRBV27	TRBJ2-5	NA
TGTGCCAGCAGCAAAGCCGTAAAGCTGGTTCCGGAGACCCAGTACTTC	CASSKAVKLVPETQYF	NA	TRBV21-1	TRBJ2-5	NA
TGTGCCAGCAGTGAAGCGCGGGGGAACACAGATACGCAGTATTTT	CASSEARGNTDTQYF	TRBD2	TRBV6-1	TRBJ2-3	NA
TGCGCCAGCAGCCAAGAAAAAAGGGGGGGCTATGGCTACACCTTC	CASSQEKRGGYGYTF	NA	TRBV4-1	TRBJ1-2	NA
TGTGCCAGCAGTTGGGGACAGCTAGAGTCAGAGGCTTTCTTT	CASSWGQLESEAFF	TRBD1	TRBV27	TRBJ1-1	NA
TGTGCTAGTGGTTTGGTACTTGGAGCTAATAGGGGTTCTGGTACTGAAGCTTTCTTT	CASGLVLGANRGSGTEAFF	NA	TRBV12-5	TRBJ1-1	NA
TGTGCCAGCAGCTACGGGACAGGGGGCGTGGGTAATTCACCCCTCCACTTT	CASSYGTGGVGNSPLHF	TRBD1	TRBV5-4	TRBJ1-6	many
TGTGCCAGCAGCTTAAACTACCAGACCGGGGAGCTGTTTTTT	CASSLNYQTGELFF	NA	TRBV7-3	TRBJ2-2	once
TGCGCCAGCAGCCAGCGGGATTTGAGCTCCTATAATTCACCCCTCCACTTT	CASSQRDLSSYNSPLHF	NA	TRBV4-3	TRBJ1-6	NA
TGTGCCAGCAAAGGACAGGGAACAGATACGCAGTATTTT	CASKGQGTDTQYF	TRBD1	TRBV6-5	TRBJ2-3	NA
TGTGCCAGCTCACCCGGGGGAGTCGTGGCAGATACGCAGTATTTT	CASSPGGVVADTQYF	NA	TRBV18	TRBJ2-3	once
TGTGCCAGCTCACCACACCCCCCGGCGGGGTCACCCCTCCACTTT	CASSPHPPAGSPLHF	NA	TRBV18	TRBJ1-6	NA
TGTGCCAGCAGCTTAGCGGGGCTAGATACGCAGTATTTT	CASSLAGLDTQYF	NA	TRBV7-3	TRBJ2-3	NA
TGTGCCAGCATCCCCGGGGGACGGACGAACACTGAAGCTTTCTTT	CASIPGGRTNTEAFF	NA	TRBV28	TRBJ1-1	NA
TGTGCCAGCTCACCACCCGGGGTCGGCGGCACCGGGGAGCTGTTTTTT	CASSPPGVGGTGELFF	NA	TRBV18	TRBJ2-2	NA
TGTGCCAGTAGTATAAGAACTGATCAGCCCCAGCATTTT	CASSIRTDQPQHF	NA	TRBV19	TRBJ1-5	NA